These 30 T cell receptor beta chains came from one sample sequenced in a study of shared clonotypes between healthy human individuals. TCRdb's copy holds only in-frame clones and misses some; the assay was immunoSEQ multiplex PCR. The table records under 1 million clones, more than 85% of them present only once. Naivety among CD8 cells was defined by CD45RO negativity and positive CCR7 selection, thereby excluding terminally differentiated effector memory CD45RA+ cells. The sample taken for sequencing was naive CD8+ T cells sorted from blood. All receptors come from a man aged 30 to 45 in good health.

The CDR3 bases are TGTGCCAGCACCTATAGGTCCACCGGGGAGCTGTTTTTT. Translation: CASTYRSTGELFF. The V and J genes are TRBV6-5 and TRBJ2-2; D is ambiguous. The V end lost 7 bases, the J end lost 4 bases, and 10 bases lay between the germline ends. From germline, CDR1 is MNHEY and CDR2 SVGAGI. The length of the CDR3 is 13 residues.

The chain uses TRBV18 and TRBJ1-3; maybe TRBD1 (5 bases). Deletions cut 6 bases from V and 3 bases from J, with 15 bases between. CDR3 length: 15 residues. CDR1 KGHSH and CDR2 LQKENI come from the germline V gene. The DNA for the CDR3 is TGTGCCAGCTCGGACCCCGGGACGTATGGAAACACCATATATTTT. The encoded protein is CASSDPGTYGNTIYF.

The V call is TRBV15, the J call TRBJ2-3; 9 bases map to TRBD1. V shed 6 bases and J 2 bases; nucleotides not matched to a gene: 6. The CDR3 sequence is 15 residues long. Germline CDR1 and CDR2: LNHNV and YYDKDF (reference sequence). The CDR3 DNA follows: TGTGCCACCAGTACCGGGACAGGGACCACAGATACGCAGTATTTT. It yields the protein CATSTGTGTTDTQYF.

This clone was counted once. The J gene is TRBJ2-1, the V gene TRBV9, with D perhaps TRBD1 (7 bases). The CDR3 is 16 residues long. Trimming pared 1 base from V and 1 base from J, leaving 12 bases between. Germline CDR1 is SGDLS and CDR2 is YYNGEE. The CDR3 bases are TGTGCCAGCAGCGTATCAGGGGGGATGTCCTACAATGAGCAGTTCTTC. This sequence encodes CASSVSGGMSYNEQFF.

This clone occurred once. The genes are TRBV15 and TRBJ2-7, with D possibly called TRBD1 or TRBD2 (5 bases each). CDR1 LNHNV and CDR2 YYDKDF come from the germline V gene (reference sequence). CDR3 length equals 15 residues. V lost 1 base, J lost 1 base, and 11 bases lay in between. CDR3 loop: CATSRARGRSYEQYF. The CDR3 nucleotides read TGTGCCACCAGCAGAGCTAGGGGACGGTCCTACGAGCAGTACTTC.

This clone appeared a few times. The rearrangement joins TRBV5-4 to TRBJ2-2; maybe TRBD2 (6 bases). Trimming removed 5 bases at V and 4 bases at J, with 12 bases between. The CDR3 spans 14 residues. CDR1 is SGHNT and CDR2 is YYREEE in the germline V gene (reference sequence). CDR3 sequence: CASRDGTSTGELFF. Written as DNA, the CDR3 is TGTGCCAGCAGAGACGGGACTTCCACCGGGGAGCTGTTTTTT.

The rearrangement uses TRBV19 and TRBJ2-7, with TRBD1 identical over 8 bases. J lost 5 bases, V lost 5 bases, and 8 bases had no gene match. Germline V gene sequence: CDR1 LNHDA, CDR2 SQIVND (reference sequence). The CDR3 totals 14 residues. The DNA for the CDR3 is TGTGCCAGTAGTCCCCTGACAGGGGTAAACGAGCAGTACTTC. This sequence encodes CASSPLTGVNEQYF. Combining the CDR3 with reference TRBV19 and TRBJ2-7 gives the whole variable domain DGGITQSPKYLFRKEGQNVTLSCEQNLNHDAMYWYRQDPGQGLRLIYYSQIVNDFQKGDIAEGYSVSREKKESFPLTVTSAQKNPTAFYLCASSPLTGVNEQYFGPGTRLTVT.

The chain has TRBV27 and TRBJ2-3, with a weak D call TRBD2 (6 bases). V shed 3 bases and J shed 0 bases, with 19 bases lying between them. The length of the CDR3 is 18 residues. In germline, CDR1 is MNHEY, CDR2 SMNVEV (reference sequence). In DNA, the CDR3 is TGTGCCAGCAGTTTCTTCACCGTACCGGGGGATAGCACAGATACGCAGTATTTT. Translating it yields CASSFFTVPGDSTDTQYF.

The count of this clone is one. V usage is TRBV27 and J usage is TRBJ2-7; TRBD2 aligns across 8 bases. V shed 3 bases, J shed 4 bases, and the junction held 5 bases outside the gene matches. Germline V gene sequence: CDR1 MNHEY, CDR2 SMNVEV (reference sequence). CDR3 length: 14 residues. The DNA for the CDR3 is TGTGCCAGCAGTTTTAAGCGGGAGTTTTACGAGCAGTACTTC. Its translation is CASSFKREFYEQYF.

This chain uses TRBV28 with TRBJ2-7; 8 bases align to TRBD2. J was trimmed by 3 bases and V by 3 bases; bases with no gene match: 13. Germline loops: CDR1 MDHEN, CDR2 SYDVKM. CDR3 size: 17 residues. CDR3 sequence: CASSFGLTGGILYEQYF. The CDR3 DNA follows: TGTGCCAGCAGTTTCGGACTTACGGGAGGGATCCTCTACGAGCAGTACTTC.

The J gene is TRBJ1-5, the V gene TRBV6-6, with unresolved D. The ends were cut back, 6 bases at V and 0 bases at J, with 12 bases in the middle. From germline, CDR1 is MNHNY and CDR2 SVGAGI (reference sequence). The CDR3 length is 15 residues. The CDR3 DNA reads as TGTGCCAGCAGGGGGTGGGCTGATAGCAATCAGCCCCAGCATTTT. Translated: CASRGWADSNQPQHF.

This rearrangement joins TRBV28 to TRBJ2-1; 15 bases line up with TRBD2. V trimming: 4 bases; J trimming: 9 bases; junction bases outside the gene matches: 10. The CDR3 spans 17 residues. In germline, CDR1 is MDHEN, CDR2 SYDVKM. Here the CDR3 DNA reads TGTGCCAGCAGTTCCCCAGGACTAGCGGGAGGGCCGTTTGAGCAGTTCTTC. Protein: CASSSPGLAGGPFEQFF.

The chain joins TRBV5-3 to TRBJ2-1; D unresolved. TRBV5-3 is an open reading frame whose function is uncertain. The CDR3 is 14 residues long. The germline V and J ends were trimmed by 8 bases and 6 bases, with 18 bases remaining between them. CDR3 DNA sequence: TGTGCCAGGCCCGGGTGGGAAAGGTTCAATGAGCAGTTCTTC. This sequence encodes CARPGWERFNEQFF.

This chain's CDR3 is CASSSGPPEQFF. CDR3 bases: TGTGCCAGCAGCTCCGGTCCCCCAGAGCAGTTCTTC. The chain links TRBV7-2 to TRBJ2-1; D unclear. Germline loops: CDR1 SGHTA, CDR2 FQGNSA. V lost 4 bases and J lost 10, with 11 bases in between. There are 12 residues in the CDR3.

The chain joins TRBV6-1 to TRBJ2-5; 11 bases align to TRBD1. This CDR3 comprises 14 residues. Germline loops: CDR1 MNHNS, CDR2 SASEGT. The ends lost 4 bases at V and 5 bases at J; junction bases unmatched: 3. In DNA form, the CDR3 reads TGTGCCAGCAGTGGGACAGGGGGCGGGGAGACCCAGTACTTC. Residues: CASSGTGGGETQYF.

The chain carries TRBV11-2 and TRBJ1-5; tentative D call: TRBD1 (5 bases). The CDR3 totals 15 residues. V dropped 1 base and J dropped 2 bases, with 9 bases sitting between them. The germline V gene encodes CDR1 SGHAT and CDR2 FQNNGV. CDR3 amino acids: CASSLGGGGNQPQHF. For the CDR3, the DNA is TGTGCCAGCAGCTTAGGCGGGGGAGGCAATCAGCCCCAGCATTTT.

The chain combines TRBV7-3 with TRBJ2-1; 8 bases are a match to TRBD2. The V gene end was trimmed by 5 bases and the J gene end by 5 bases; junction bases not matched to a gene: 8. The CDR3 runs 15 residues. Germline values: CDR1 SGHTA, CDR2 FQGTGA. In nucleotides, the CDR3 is TGTGCCAGCAGCCCGAGCGGGAGCGGCGACAATGAGCAGTTCTTC. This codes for CASSPSGSGDNEQFF.

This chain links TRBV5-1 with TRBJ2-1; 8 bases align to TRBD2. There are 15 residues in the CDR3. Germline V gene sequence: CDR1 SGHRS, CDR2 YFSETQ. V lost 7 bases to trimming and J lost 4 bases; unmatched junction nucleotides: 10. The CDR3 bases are TGCGCCAGCGCTAAGGTCACTAGCGGTTACAATGAGCAGTTCTTC. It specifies CASAKVTSGYNEQFF.

CDR3 residues: CASSGQVNEQFF. The CDR3 nucleotides read TGTGCCAGCAGTGGACAGGTCAATGAGCAGTTCTTC. The chain employs TRBV2 and TRBJ2-1; tentatively, D is TRBD1 (6 bases). This CDR3 is 12 amino acids long. Between the trimmed V and J ends, which lost 4 bases and 6 bases, there was a span of 7 bases. CDR1 and CDR2 from the germline V gene are SNHLY and FYNNEI.

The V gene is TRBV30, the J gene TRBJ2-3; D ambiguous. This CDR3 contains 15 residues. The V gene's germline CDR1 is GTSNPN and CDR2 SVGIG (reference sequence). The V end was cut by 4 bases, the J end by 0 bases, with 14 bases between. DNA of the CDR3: TGTGCCTGGATGATCGCGGTTCCTAGCACAGATACGCAGTATTTT. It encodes CAWMIAVPSTDTQYF.

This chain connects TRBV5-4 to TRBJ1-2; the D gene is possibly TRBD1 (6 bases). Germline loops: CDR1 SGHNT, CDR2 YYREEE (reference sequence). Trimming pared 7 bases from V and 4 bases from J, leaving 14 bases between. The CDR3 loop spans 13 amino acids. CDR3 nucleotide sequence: TGTGCCAGCCCTAGGGGGGGAATCTATGGCTACACCTTC. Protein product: CASPRGGIYGYTF.

The CDR3 protein is CASSLEWGYEQFF. The CDR3 DNA sequence: TGTGCCAGCAGCTTAGAATGGGGCTATGAGCAGTTCTTC. The chain has TRBV11-2 and TRBJ2-1; perhaps TRBD1 as D (5 bases). The CDR3 has 13 residues. CDR1 is SGHAT, CDR2 FQNNGV, per germline. With 0 bases removed from V and 8 bases from J, the gap between germline ends came to 8 bases.

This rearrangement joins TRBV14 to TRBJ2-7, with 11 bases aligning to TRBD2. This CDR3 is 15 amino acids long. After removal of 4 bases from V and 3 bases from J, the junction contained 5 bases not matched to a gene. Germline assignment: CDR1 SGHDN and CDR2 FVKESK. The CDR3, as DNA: TGTGCCAGCAGCCTAGGACTAGCGGGTATCTACGAGCAGTACTTC. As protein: CASSLGLAGIYEQYF.

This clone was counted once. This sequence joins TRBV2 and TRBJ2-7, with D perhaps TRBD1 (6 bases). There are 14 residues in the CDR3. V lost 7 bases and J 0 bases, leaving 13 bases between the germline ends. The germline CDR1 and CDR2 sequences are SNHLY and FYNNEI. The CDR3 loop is CASTEGQISYEQYF. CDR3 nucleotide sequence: TGTGCCAGCACCGAAGGACAGATCTCCTACGAGCAGTACTTC.

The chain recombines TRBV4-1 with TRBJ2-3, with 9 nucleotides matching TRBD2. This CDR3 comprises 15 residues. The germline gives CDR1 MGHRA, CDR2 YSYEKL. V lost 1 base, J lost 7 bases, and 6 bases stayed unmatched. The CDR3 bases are TGCGCCAGCAGCCAAGGGGCGGGAGGGGGGTATACGCAGTATTTT. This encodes CASSQGAGGGYTQYF.

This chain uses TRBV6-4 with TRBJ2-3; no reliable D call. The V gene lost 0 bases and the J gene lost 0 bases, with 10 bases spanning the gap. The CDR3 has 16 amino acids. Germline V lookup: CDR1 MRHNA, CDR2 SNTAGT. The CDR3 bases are TGTGCCAGCAGTGACTCACGTCGGCTCAGCACAGATACGCAGTATTTT. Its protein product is CASSDSRRLSTDTQYF.

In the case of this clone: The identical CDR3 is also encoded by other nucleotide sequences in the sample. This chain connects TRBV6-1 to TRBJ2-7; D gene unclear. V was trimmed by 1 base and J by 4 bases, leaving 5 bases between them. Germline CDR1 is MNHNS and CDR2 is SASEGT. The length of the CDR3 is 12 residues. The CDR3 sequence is CASSEVGYEQYF. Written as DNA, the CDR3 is TGTGCCAGCAGTGAAGTCGGTTACGAGCAGTACTTC.

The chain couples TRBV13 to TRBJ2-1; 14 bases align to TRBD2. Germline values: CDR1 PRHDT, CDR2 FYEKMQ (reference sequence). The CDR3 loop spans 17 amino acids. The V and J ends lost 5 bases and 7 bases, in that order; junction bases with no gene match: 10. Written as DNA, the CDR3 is TGTGCCAGCAGCATCCGCGCCAGACTAGCGGGGGGGAATGAGCAGTTCTTC. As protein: CASSIRARLAGGNEQFF.

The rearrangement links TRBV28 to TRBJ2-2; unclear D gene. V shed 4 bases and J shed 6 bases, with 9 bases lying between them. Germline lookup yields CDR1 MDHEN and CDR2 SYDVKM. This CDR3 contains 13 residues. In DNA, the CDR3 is TGTGCCAGCAGTTCAGCAAGTGCCGGGGAGCTGTTTTTT. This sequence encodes CASSSASAGELFF.

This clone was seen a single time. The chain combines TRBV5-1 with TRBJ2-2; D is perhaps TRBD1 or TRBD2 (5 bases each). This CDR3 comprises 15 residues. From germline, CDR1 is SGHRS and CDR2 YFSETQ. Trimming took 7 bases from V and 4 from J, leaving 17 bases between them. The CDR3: CASQEGASITGELFF. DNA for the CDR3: TGCGCCAGCCAAGAAGGGGCTAGCATCACCGGGGAGCTGTTTTTT.